The T cell receptor (beta chain) described here comes from a study of OX40 agonist ivuxolimab in advanced cancers. Sequencing was performed with immunoSEQ multiplex PCR; in TCRdb, only in-frame clones are kept and a portion is missing. The sample lists approximately 86,000 clones, around nine tenths occurring once. The sequenced sample was CD4+ or CD8+ T cells sorted from blood, obtained in a trial of the OX40 agonist ivuxolimab. The clonotype comes from an adult with an advanced solid tumor such as melanoma, head and neck, liver or kidney cancer.

The CDR3 bases are TGTGCCAGCAGCCCGGGGACGCTAGCGGGAGGGCAGACCCAGTACTTC. As protein: CASSPGTLAGGQTQYF. The chain employs TRBV5-5 and TRBJ2-5; 12 bases are shared with TRBD2. CDR1 is SGHKS and CDR2 is YYEKEE in the germline V gene (reference sequence). This CDR3 comprises 16 residues. V dropped 4 bases and J dropped 6; count of bases not matched to a gene: 10.